This is a list of T cell receptor beta chains from one sample in a study of blood T cell repertoires in COVID-19. Assay: immunoSEQ multiplex PCR; the TCRdb copy retains only in-frame clones and omits some. The table has around 280,000 clones, 70% to 90% seen once. The sequenced material came from PBMCs or T cells enriched from blood (not recorded which). These TCRs come from a woman in her 40s who had recovered from COVID-19. Both conserved end residues are part of each CDR3. D genes are given only for firm matches. Clone size, where shown, is once, few, many, or a class for clones that have expanded.

v_gene	len	j_gene	abundance	d_gene	CDR3nt	CDR3aa
TRBV19	18	TRBJ1-4	.	TRBD1	TGTGCCAGTAGGCCGGGACAGGGAGGGAAGATGGCTAATGAAAAACTGTTTTTT	CASRPGQGGKMANEKLFF
TRBV6-5	12	TRBJ2-5	.	TRBD1	TGTGCCAGGGGACAGTACCAAGAGACCCAGTACTTC	CARGQYQETQYF
TRBV7-2	14	TRBJ2-1	.	.	TGTGCCAGCAGCTTCCTCGGGGGAGGAGATGAGCAGTTCTTC	CASSFLGGGDEQFF
TRBV5-1	15	TRBJ1-5	.	.	TGCGCCAGCAGCTTGGTCTCTGGCCCCAATCAGCCCCAGCATTTT	CASSLVSGPNQPQHF
TRBV2	15	TRBJ2-1	.	TRBD2	TGTGCCAGCAGTCTACTAGCGGGAGCCTACAATGAGCAGTTCTTC	CASSLLAGAYNEQFF
TRBV4-2	13	TRBJ2-7	.	.	TGTGCCAGCAGCCAACAGGGGCAATACGAGCAGTACTTC	CASSQQGQYEQYF
TRBV6-5	15	TRBJ1-2	.	.	TGTGCCAGCAGTTTCGAGCGGGCAGGAATGAATGGCTACACCTTC	CASSFERAGMNGYTF
TRBV27	14	TRBJ2-7	.	TRBD1	TGTGCCAGCACCCCGACAGGGGCATCCTACGAGCAGTACTTC	CASTPTGASYEQYF
TRBV7-2	13	TRBJ1-1	.	.	TGTGCCAGCAGCTTGTCCGGGAACACTGAAGCTTTCTTT	CASSLSGNTEAFF
TRBV25-1	16	TRBJ2-7	.	TRBD2	TGTGCCAGCAGTGGCCCTAGCGGGAGGGTCCTCCACGAGCAGTACTTC	CASSGPSGRVLHEQYF
TRBV10-1	16	TRBJ1-1	.	.	TGCGCCAGCACTGGGGGCATGGGGGGGCCTAACACTGAAGCTTTCTTT	CASTGGMGGPNTEAFF
TRBV19	14	TRBJ1-5	.	.	TGTGCCAGTACCGGGGTCTATAGCAATCAGCCCCAGCATTTT	CASTGVYSNQPQHF
TRBV7-8	14	TRBJ2-1	.	TRBD1	TGTGCCAGCAGCTGGAGGACAGGGAGTGATGAGCAGTTCTTC	CASSWRTGSDEQFF
TRBV7-2	14	TRBJ2-3	once	.	TGTGCCAGCAGCTTCCGCGGGAGCACAGATACGCAGTATTTT	CASSFRGSTDTQYF
TRBV5-5	11	TRBJ2-1	many	.	TGTGCCAGCAGCTTTTCGGTTGAGCAGTTCTTC	CASSFSVEQFF
TRBV18	15	TRBJ2-3	.	.	TGTGCCAGCTCACCACCGTCACAGGGCGCAGATACGCAGTATTTT	CASSPPSQGADTQYF
TRBV19	15	TRBJ2-1	.	TRBD2	TGTGCCAGTAGTGTCCAACCGGGACTAAGCAATGAGCAGTTCTTC	CASSVQPGLSNEQFF
TRBV11-2	14	TRBJ2-1	.	.	TGTGCCAGCAGCTTAGCGGGGGACTACAATGAGCAGTTCTTC	CASSLAGDYNEQFF
TRBV20-1	11	TRBJ2-5	.	TRBD1	TGCAGTGCTCGACAGGGCGAGACCCAGTACTTC	CSARQGETQYF
TRBV28	17	TRBJ2-1	.	TRBD1	TGTGCCAGCAGTAATCCCGCAACAGGGGCCCCCTACAATGAGCAGTTCTTC	CASSNPATGAPYNEQFF
TRBV7-8	17	TRBJ2-6	.	.	TGTGCCAGCAGCTTAAGGTTTGGAGACTCTGGGGCCAACGTCCTGACTTTC	CASSLRFGDSGANVLTF
TRBV4-3	15	TRBJ2-7	.	.	TGCGCCAGCAGCCAAGTGGTAGGAGCGTCCTTCGAGCAGTACTTC	CASSQVVGASFEQYF
TRBV2	14	TRBJ1-5	.	.	TGTGCCAGCAGTGATAGGGGTCTCAATCAGCCCCAGCATTTT	CASSDRGLNQPQHF
TRBV28	16	TRBJ1-5	.	TRBD1	TGTGCCAGCAGTTTAAGGGGACAGGGTCGTAATCAGCCCCAGCATTTT	CASSLRGQGRNQPQHF
TRBV7-8	15	TRBJ2-5	.	.	TGTGCCAGCAGCGCCGGCGCCGGGTTTGAAGAGACCCAGTACTTC	CASSAGAGFEETQYF
TRBV30	20	TRBJ2-2	once	TRBD1	TGTGCCTGGAGTGTACTCCCCTTCGGACGACAGGGGGCGCAAATCGGGGAGCTGTTTTTT	CAWSVLPFGRQGAQIGELFF
TRBV20-1	15	TRBJ1-4	.	.	TGCAGTGCTATTGAAGGAGGCTCGACTAATGAAAAACTGTTTTTT	CSAIEGGSTNEKLFF